This entry describes one T cell receptor (beta chain). Its antigen is undetermined. It was by quantitative 5'-RACE with molecular barcodes that TCR beta libraries were made. TCRdb re-called the 5' RACE reads through MiXCR, storing one row per CDR3 protein. The data hold 100,000 to 150,000 distinct CDR3 sequences, with approximately 9.9% observed a single time. The data belong to a study of CD8 T cells in ankylosing spondylitis. Germline lookup yields CDR1 SEHNR and CDR2 FQNEAQ (reference sequence). There are 17 residues in the CDR3. The V end was cut by 0 bases, the J end by 0 bases, with 12 bases between. General observations from the study: A motif of 7 or 8 highly homologous TCR beta variants was seen as apparently characteristic of ankylosing spondylitis blood.

The sequenced sample was blood, either unsorted or a sorted T cell fraction (not recorded which). The gene calls are TRBV7-9 and TRBJ1-5; weak D call: TRBD1 (5 bases). This clonotype originated in a male donor with ankylosing spondylitis or in good health (not recorded which). CDR3 nucleotides: TGTGCCAGCAGCTTAGCGCTGGGGGGGACTAGCAATCAGCCCCAGCATTTT. This codes for CASSLALGGTSNQPQHF.